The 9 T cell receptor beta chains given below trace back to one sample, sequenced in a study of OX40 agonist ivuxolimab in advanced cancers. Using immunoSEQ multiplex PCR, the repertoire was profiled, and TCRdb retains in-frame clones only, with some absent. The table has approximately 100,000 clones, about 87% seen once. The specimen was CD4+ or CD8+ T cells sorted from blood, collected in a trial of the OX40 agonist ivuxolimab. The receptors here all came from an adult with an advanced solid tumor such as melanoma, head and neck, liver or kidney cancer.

CDR3 DNA sequence: TGCGCCAGCAGCCTCGGGAACCGAGGGGATACGCAGTATTTT. Its translation: CASSLGNRGDTQYF. The chain is built from TRBV5-1 and TRBJ2-3; D might be TRBD2 (5 bases). This CDR3 contains 14 residues. From germline, CDR1 is SGHRS and CDR2 YFSETQ. Trimming removed 4 bases at V and 6 bases at J, with 15 bases between.

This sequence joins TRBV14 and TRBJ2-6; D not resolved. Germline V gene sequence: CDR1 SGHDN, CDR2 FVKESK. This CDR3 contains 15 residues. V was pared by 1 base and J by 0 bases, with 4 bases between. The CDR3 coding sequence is TGTGCCAGCAGCCAAGGGGGCTCTGGGGCCAACGTCCTGACTTTC. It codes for CASSQGGSGANVLTF.

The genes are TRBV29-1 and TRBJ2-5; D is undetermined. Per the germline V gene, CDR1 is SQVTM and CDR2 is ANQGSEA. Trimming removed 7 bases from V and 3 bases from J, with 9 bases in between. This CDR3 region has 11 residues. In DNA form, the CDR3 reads TGCAGCGCTGGGCTGGAAGAGACCCAGTACTTC. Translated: CSAGLEETQYF.

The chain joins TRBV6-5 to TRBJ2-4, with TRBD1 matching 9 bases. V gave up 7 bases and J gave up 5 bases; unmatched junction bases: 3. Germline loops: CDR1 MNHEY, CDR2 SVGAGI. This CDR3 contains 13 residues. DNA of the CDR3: TGTGCCAGCAAAAGGACAGGGGAAAACATTCAGTACTTC. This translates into CASKRTGENIQYF.

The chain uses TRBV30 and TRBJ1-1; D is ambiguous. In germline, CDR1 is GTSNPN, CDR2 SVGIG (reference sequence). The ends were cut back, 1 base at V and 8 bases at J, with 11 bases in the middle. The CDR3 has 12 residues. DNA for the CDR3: TGTGCCTGGAGTGCAAGGACCGTAGAAGCTTTCTTT. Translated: CAWSARTVEAFF.

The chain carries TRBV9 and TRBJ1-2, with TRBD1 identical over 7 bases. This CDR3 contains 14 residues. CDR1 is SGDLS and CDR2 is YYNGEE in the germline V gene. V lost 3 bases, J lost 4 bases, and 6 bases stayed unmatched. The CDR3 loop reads CASSDGTALYGYTF. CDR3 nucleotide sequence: TGTGCCAGCAGCGACGGGACAGCCCTCTATGGCTACACCTTC.

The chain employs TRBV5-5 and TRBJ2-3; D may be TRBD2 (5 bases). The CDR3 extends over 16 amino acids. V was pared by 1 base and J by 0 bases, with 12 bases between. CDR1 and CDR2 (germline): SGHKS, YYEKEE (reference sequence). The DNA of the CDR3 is TGTGCCAGCAGCTTGCTGAGACTAACAAGCACAGATACGCAGTATTTT. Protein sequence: CASSLLRLTSTDTQYF.

CDR3 bases: TGTGCCATCATGTCTAGCGGGGGGTCAGAGACCCAGTACTTC. Protein: CAIMSSGGSETQYF. The V gene is TRBV10-3, the J gene TRBJ2-5, with 11 bases that match TRBD2. Germline CDR1 and CDR2: ENHRY and SYGVKD. Trimming cost V 7 bases and J 4 bases; bases outside gene matches: 5. The CDR3 consists of 14 residues.

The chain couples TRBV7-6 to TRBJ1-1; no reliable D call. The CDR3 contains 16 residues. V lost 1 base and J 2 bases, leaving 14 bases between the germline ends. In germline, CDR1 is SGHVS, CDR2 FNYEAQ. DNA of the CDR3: TGTGCCAGCAGCTTAGATCTCCGGGGTCAAAACACTGAAGCTTTCTTT. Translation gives CASSLDLRGQNTEAFF.